This T cell receptor (beta chain) comes out of a study of blood T cell repertoires in COVID-19. Study context: Acute-phase and convalescent COVID-19 samples originated in the United States, Italy and Spain. T cells, B-cell-depleted T cells, or PBMCs supplied cDNA or gDNA.

In the authors' workflow: It was from reference gene primer amplification that nucleated cell counts were estimated. This table comes from immunoSEQ multiplex PCR, and its TCRdb copy is limited to in-frame clones, with some not included. V and J calls plus clone size are reproduced from that table; the DNA served to infer D and trimming. The profile shows about 260,000 clones, 84% of them singletons. Germline-derived CDR1 and CDR2 are SGHRS and YFSETQ. V was clipped by 4 bases and J by 4 bases, with 14 bases between them. This CDR3 is built from 14 residues. The sample comprised peripheral blood. The V and J genes are TRBV5-1 and TRBJ2-5; TRBD1 is a possible D gene (5 bases). The TCR originated in a man aged 55 to 70 with acute or convalescent COVID-19. CDR3 region: CASSPDISAETQYF. The CDR3 nucleotides read TGCGCCAGCAGCCCGGACATCTCCGCAGAGACCCAGTACTTC. The entire variable domain, with the rest obtained from reference TRBV5-1 and TRBJ2-5, is as follows: KAGVTQTPRYLIKTRGQQVTLSCSPISGHRSVSWYQQTPGQGLQFLFEYFSETQRNKGNFPGRFSGRQFSNSRSEMNVSTLELGDSALYLCASSPDISAETQYFGPGTRLLVL.